The 17 T cell receptor beta chains reported below all come from one sample, sequenced in a study of blood T cells in healthy people across ages. A second PCR of 7 to 11 cycles used a sample-barcoded 5' primer and a J-beta primer mix. TCRdb reanalysed the 5' RACE reads using MiXCR and keeps one entry per CDR3 protein. Among around 1,500,000 distinct CDR3 sequences listed, about 43% were seen once. Sequences were obtained from blood. Receptors were obtained from a woman under 30 in good health.

The V call is TRBV20-1, the J call TRBJ1-4; no reliable D call. The CDR3 contains 14 residues. The germline V and J ends were trimmed by 0 bases and 5 bases, with 10 bases remaining between them. Germline V gives CDR1 DFQATT, CDR2 SNEGSKA (reference sequence). The CDR3 sequence: CSAREGSPNEKLFF. In nucleotides, the CDR3 is TGCAGTGCTAGAGAGGGCAGTCCGAATGAAAAACTGTTTTTT.

The rearrangement joins TRBV20-1 to TRBJ2-5; 10 bases align to TRBD2. The DNA end lines up better with TRBJ2-7; the J call may be wrong. The CDR3 length is 15 residues. The germline V gene has CDR1 DFQATT and CDR2 SNEGSKA (reference sequence). The CDR3 protein is CSAPLAGRDSYEQYF. In nucleotides, the CDR3 is TGCAGTGCTCCACTAGCGGGACGGGACTCCTACGAGCAGTACTTC.

This clonotype was seen only a few times. The chain uses TRBV7-9 and TRBJ1-4; no firm D call. Per germline, CDR1 SEHNR and CDR2 FQNEAQ (reference sequence). V lost 5 bases and J lost 5, with 15 bases in between. CDR3 length equals 15 residues. CDR3 residues: CASSLSVGQNEKLFF. As DNA, the CDR3 is TGTGCCAGCAGCCTCAGCGTAGGTCAGAATGAAAAACTGTTTTTT.

This clonotype occurred a few times. This chain joins TRBV5-1 and TRBJ2-7, with TRBD1 matching over 8 bases. CDR1 SGHRS and CDR2 YFSETQ come from the germline V gene. Losses at the gene ends were 5 bases for V and 4 bases for J; bases not matched to a gene: 8. This CDR3 has 14 amino acids. CDR3 amino acids: CASSARQGRYEQYF. CDR3 bases: TGCGCCAGCAGTGCCCGACAGGGGCGGTACGAGCAGTACTTC.

In its sample, this clonotype was seen once. A junction boundary mismatches the germline segment, possibly from a read error. The chain uses TRBV3-1 and TRBJ1-2; no definite D call. This CDR3 spans 14 amino acids. Germline V gene sequence: CDR1 LGHDT, CDR2 YNNKEL (reference sequence). For the CDR3, the DNA is TGTGCCAGCAGCCGGACGGCGTCTAACTATGGCTACATCTTC. This sequence encodes CASSRTASNYGYIF.

This CDR3 reads CASRGDRGPTGELFF. DNA for the CDR3: TGTGCCAGCAGGGGAGACAGGGGGCCCACCGGGGAGCTGTTTTTT. This chain connects TRBV3-1 to TRBJ2-2; 10 bases are a match to TRBD1. This CDR3 comprises 15 residues. Trimming removed 6 bases from V and 4 bases from J; junction bases left unmatched: 5. Germline CDR1 and CDR2: LGHDT and YNNKEL (reference sequence).

This clonotype turned up a few times. This chain connects TRBV7-2 to TRBJ1-2; 7 bases match TRBD1. The CDR3 spans 14 residues. Germline assignment: CDR1 SGHTA and CDR2 FQGNSA. Losses at the gene ends were 5 bases for V and 2 bases for J; bases not matched to a gene: 5. In nucleotides, the CDR3 is TGTGCCAGCAGCCGACTGACAGGGAACTATGGCTACACCTTC. It is translated as CASSRLTGNYGYTF.

The chain is built from TRBV25-1 and TRBJ2-7, with 13 bases that match TRBD2. Trimming took 3 bases from V and 9 from J; bases not matched to a gene: 8. The germline CDR1 and CDR2 sequences are MGHDK and SYGVNS. The CDR3 has 15 residues. CDR3 amino acids: CASSDRTSGSRVQYF. CDR3 DNA sequence: TGTGCCAGCAGTGATCGGACTAGCGGGAGTAGGGTGCAGTACTTC.

The V gene is TRBV9, the J gene TRBJ2-1; 8 bases align to TRBD2. V gave up 3 bases and J gave up 3 bases; unmatched junction bases: 14. The V gene's germline CDR1 is SGDLS and CDR2 YYNGEE. The CDR3 is 18 amino acids. The DNA of the CDR3 is TGTGCCAGCAGCGGCCAAAAAGCTAGCGGGTCATACTACAATGAGCAGTTCTTC. This gives the protein CASSGQKASGSYYNEQFF.

The V call is TRBV7-6, the J call TRBJ1-1; D call uncertain. Germline loops: CDR1 SGHVS, CDR2 FNYEAQ. There are 17 residues in the CDR3. V was clipped by 5 bases and J by 2 bases, with 21 bases between them. The CDR3, as DNA: TGTGCCAGCAGCCCCTTTTCCTATCAAGGAGCAAACACTGAAGCTTTCTTT. Amino acid sequence: CASSPFSYQGANTEAFF.

The chain combines TRBV9 with TRBJ1-1; a weak D match, TRBD1 (6 bases). This CDR3 is 14 amino acids long. The ends were cut back, 1 base at V and 4 bases at J, with 11 bases in the middle. Germline CDR1 and CDR2: SGDLS and YYNGEE. CDR3 residues: CASSVNRDTTEAFF. DNA for the CDR3: TGTGCCAGCAGCGTAAACAGGGACACCACTGAAGCTTTCTTT. The full variable domain, its missing parts supplied by reference TRBV9 and TRBJ1-1, is DSGVTQTPKHLITATGQRVTLRCSPRSGDLSVYWYQQSLDQGLQFLIQYYNGEERAKGNILERFSAQQFPDLHSELNLSSLELGDSALYFCASSVNRDTTEAFFGQGTRLTVV.

In this sample, this clonotype turned up a few times. The V and J genes are TRBV21-1 and TRBJ2-4; TRBD2, as called in the table, went unchecked against the DNA. TRBV21-1 is recorded as a pseudogene. CDR3 length: 18 residues. The CDR3 region has the DNA TGTGCCAGCAGCGAAGGGGGAGTCACGCTCGAAGGCAAAAACATTCAGTACTTC. Translation: CASSEGGVTLEGKNIQYF.

The table lists this clonotype with a few counts. J is TRBJ2-1 and V is TRBV4-1; unclear D gene. This CDR3 comprises 18 residues. CDR1 and CDR2 (germline): MGHRA, YSYEKL. V lost 1 base to trimming and J lost 7 bases, with 23 bases between them. CDR3 region: CASSQGPSLTVSRNEQFF. The CDR3 nucleotides are TGCGCCAGCAGCCAAGGCCCCTCTTTAACGGTTTCGAGGAATGAGCAGTTCTTC.

The chain has TRBV4-1 and TRBJ2-7, with 10 bases identical to TRBD1. The CDR3 length is 18 residues. V gave up 0 bases and J gave up 2 bases; unmatched junction bases: 10. CDR1 MGHRA and CDR2 YSYEKL come from the germline V gene. The CDR3 region is CASSQDRWGDRGPYEQYF. CDR3 DNA: TGCGCCAGCAGCCAAGATAGGTGGGGGGACAGGGGACCCTACGAGCAGTACTTC.

This clonotype was seen more than once but under ten times. This chain joins TRBV4-1 and TRBJ2-7, with TRBD2 identical over 8 bases. There are 16 residues in the CDR3. CDR1 MGHRA and CDR2 YSYEKL come from the germline V gene. Trimming at V came to 3 bases and at J to 4 bases, leaving 11 bases not matched to a gene. CDR3: CASSQISASGLYEQYF. The CDR3 bases are TGCGCCAGCAGCCAGATCTCGGCTAGCGGGCTATACGAGCAGTACTTC.

The V gene is TRBV28, the J gene TRBJ2-1, with 11 bases lining up with TRBD2. Trimming took 10 bases from V and 7 from J; bases not matched to a gene: 24. Looked up from germline, CDR1 is MDHEN and CDR2 is SYDVKM. The CDR3 runs 19 residues. Written as DNA, the CDR3 is TGTGCCACCGTGGCTCTAGGATCCCGTAGCGGGAGGGCCGTAAATGAGCAGTTCTTC. The encoded protein is CATVALGSRSGRAVNEQFF.

This clonotype was counted a few times. The DNA for the CDR3 is TGTGCCAGCAGCTTAGTACAAGCCCAAGAGACCCAGTACTTC. As protein: CASSLVQAQETQYF. V gene TRBV7-9 combines with J gene TRBJ2-5; unclear D gene. CDR1 and CDR2 from the germline V gene are SEHNR and FQNEAQ (reference sequence). V was cut by 1 base and J by 1 base, with 7 bases left in between. CDR3 length: 14 residues. Variable domain in full (rest from reference TRBV7-9 and TRBJ2-5): DTGVSQNPRHKITKRGQNVTFRCDPISEHNRLYWYRQTLGQGPEFLTYFQNEAQLEKSRLLSDRFSAERPKGSFSTLEIQRTEQGDSAMYLCASSLVQAQETQYFGPGTRLLVL.